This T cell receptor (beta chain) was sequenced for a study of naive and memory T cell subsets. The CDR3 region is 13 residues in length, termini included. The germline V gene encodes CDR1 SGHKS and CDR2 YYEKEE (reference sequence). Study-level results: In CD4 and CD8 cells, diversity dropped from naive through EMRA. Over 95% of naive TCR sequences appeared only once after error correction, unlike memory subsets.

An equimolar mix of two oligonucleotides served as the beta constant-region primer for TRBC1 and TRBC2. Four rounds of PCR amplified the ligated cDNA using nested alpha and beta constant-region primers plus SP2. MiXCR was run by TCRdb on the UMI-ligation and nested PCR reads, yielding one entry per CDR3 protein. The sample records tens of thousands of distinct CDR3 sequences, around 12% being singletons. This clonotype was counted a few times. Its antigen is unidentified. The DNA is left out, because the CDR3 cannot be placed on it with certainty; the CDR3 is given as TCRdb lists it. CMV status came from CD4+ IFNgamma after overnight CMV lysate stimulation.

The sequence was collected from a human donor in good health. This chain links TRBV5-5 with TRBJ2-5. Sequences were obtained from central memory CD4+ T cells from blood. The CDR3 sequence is CASSLSFLETQYF.